Each of the 9 T cell receptor beta chains below was sequenced from the same sample in a study of metastatic and nonmetastatic thyroid tumors. TCRdb re-analyzed the PCR reads using MiXCR. The table lists fewer than 40,000 clones, 16% of them singletons. Thyroid surgery was preceded by no treatment in any patient. The sample consisted of blood. All receptors derive from a female donor with papillary thyroid cancer or a benign thyroid nodule (not recorded which). Some clones in this sample may be carry-over from other donors' samples.

The J gene is TRBJ2-7, the V gene TRBV6-1; D perhaps matches TRBD1 (5 bases). V was cut by 7 bases and J by 3 bases, with 16 bases left in between. This CDR3 is built from 14 residues. Germline values: CDR1 MNHNS, CDR2 SASEGT. The CDR3 DNA follows: TGTGCCAGCATTCCGACAGCTTTTTACTACGAGCAGTACTTC. Translated: CASIPTAFYYEQYF.

Ten or more counts support this clone. The CDR3: CASMRGGESLADTQYF. The CDR3 region has the DNA TGTGCCAGCATGAGGGGCGGGGAGTCCTTGGCAGATACGCAGTATTTT. The V and J genes are TRBV6-1 and TRBJ2-3; a possible D gene is TRBD2 (6 bases). The ends were cut back, 7 bases at V and 4 bases at J, with 21 bases in the middle. Germline lookup yields CDR1 MNHNS and CDR2 SASEGT. This CDR3 has 16 amino acids.

In its sample, this clone was seen many times. Other nucleotide sequences in the sample specify the same CDR3. This chain links TRBV6-2 or TRBV6-3 with TRBJ2-7; D gene ambiguous. This CDR3 spans 11 amino acids. The V gene's germline CDR1 is MNHEY and CDR2 SVGEGT. V lost 2 bases, J lost 3 bases, and 2 bases lay in between. CDR3 DNA: TGTGCCAGCAGTTACCTCTACGAGCAGTACTTC. It yields the protein CASSYLYEQYF.

This clone was seen at least ten times. V usage is TRBV18 and J usage is TRBJ2-1; perhaps TRBD2 as D (6 bases). Germline-derived CDR1 and CDR2 are KGHSH and LQKENI. V lost 2 bases, J lost 8 bases, and 13 bases lay in between. This CDR3 contains 14 residues. The CDR3 loop reads CASSPGGWRDEQFF. CDR3 in DNA: TGTGCCAGCTCACCAGGAGGGTGGCGGGATGAGCAGTTCTTC.

This clone was seen only a few times. It may be a read error: a sequence one base away is much more abundant. The V and J genes are TRBV28 and TRBJ2-4, with a tentative D call TRBD2 (6 bases). The CDR3 has 13 residues. V was cut by 5 bases and J by 7 bases, with 12 bases left in between. Germline V gene data show CDR1 as MDHEN and CDR2 as SYDVKM. The CDR3 protein is CASSPPGVNIQYF. CDR3 nucleotide sequence: TGTGCCAGCAGTCCCCCGGGGGTGAACATTCAGTACTTC.

This clone showed up many times. The J gene is TRBJ2-3, the V gene TRBV12-3 or TRBV12-4; 7 nucleotides match TRBD1. The CDR3 sequence is 14 residues long. V was clipped by 6 bases and J by 2 bases; unmatched bases: 5. Here the CDR3 reads CASSVTGPTDTQYF. The CDR3, as DNA: TGTGCCAGCAGCGTGACAGGGCCCACAGATACGCAGTATTTT.

This clone was seen repeatedly, ten times or more. A much more abundant neighbour one base away suggests this may be a read error. Other DNA sequences in this sample translate to the same CDR3. The gene calls are TRBV28 and TRBJ2-3; 7 bases match TRBD2. J was trimmed by 5 bases and V by 3 bases; bases with no gene match: 11. The germline V gene encodes CDR1 MDHEN and CDR2 SYDVKM. The CDR3 is 16 amino acids. The CDR3 loop is CASSLTVSGIGDTQYF. The CDR3, as DNA: TGTGCCAGCAGTTTGACTGTCAGCGGGATTGGAGATACGCAGTATTTT.

The chain joins TRBV30 to TRBJ2-1; 9 bases are a match to TRBD2. Germline V lookup: CDR1 GTSNPN, CDR2 SVGIG (reference sequence). After removal of 1 base from V and 3 bases from J, the junction contained 10 bases not matched to a gene. The CDR3 has 17 amino acids. The CDR3 DNA follows: TGTGCCTGGAGTGGTTGCGTACTAGCGGGCCGCTACAATGAGCAGTTCTTC. It is translated as CAWSGCVLAGRYNEQFF.

This clone was seen repeatedly, ten times or more. This rearrangement joins TRBV6-1 to TRBJ2-3, with a tentative D call TRBD1 (6 bases). V lost 6 bases to trimming and J lost 8 bases, with 15 bases between them. The CDR3 is made up of 13 amino acids. Germline CDR1 reads MNHNS; CDR2 reads SASEGT. The chain's CDR3 is CASRPTGRGTQYF. In DNA, the CDR3 is TGTGCCAGCAGACCTACAGGGAGAGGTACGCAGTATTTT.